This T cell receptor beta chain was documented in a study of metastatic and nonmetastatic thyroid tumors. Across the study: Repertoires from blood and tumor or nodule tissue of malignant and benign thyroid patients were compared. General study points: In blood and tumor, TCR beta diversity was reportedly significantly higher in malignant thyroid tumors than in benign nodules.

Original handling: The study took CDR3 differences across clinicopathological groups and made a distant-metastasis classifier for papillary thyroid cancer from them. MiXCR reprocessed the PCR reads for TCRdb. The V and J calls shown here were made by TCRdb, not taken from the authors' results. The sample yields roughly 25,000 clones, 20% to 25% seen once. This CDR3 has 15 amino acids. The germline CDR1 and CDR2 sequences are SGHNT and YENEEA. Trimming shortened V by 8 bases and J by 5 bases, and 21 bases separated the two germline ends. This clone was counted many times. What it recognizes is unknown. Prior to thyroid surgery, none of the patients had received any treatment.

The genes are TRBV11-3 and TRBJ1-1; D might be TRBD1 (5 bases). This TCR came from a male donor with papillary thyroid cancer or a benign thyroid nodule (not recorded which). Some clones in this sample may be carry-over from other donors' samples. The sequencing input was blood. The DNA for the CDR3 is TGTGCCAGCTCCCCGACAGAGGGCCGGTGGACTGAAGCTTTCTTT. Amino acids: CASSPTEGRWTEAFF.